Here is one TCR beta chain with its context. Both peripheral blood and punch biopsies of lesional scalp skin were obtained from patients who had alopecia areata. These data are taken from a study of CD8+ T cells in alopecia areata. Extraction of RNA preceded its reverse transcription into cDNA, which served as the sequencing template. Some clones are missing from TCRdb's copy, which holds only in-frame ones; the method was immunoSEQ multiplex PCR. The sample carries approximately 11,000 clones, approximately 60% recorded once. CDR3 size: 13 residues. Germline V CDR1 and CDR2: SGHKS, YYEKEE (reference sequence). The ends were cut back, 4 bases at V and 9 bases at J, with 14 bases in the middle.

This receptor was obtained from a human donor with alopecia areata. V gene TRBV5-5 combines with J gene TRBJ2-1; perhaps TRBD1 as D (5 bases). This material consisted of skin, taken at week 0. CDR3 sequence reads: CASSPSFTGEQFF. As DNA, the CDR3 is TGTGCCAGCAGCCCCTCATTCACAGGTGAGCAGTTCTTC.